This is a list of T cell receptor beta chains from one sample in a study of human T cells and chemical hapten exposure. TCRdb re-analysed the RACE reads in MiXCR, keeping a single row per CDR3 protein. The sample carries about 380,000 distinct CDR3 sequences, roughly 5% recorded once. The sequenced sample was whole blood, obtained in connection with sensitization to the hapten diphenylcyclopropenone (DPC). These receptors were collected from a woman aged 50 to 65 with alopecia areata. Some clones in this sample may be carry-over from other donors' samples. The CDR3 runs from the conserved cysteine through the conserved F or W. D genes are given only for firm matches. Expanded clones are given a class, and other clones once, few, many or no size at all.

CASSSGTSGRHEQYF	TGTGCCAGCAGTTCCGGGACTAGCGGGAGGCACGAGCAGTACTTC	15	TRBJ2-7	many	TRBV6-2/TRBV6-3	TRBD2
CASSPGHPYSNQPQHF	TGTGCCAGCAGTCCCGGACACCCCTATAGCAATCAGCCCCAGCATTTT	16	TRBJ1-5	many	TRBV6-6	.
CASSVAGMTLYNEQFF	TGTGCCAGCAGTGTCGCCGGCATGACTCTCTACAATGAGCAGTTCTTC	16	TRBJ2-1	many	TRBV6-1	.
CASSLPGPNHEQFF	TGCGCCAGCAGCTTGCCTGGACCGAACCATGAGCAGTTCTTC	14	TRBJ2-1	many	TRBV5-1	.
CASEWMGAAQPQHF	TGTGCCAGCGAGTGGATGGGGGCCGCTCAGCCCCAGCATTTT	14	TRBJ1-5	many	TRBV28	.
CASSWGLNTEAFF	TGTGCCAGCAGCTGGGGACTGAACACTGAAGCTTTCTTT	13	TRBJ1-1	many	TRBV27	.
CASSPNDRVRTGELFF	TGTGCCAGCAGCCCAAACGACAGGGTGCGCACCGGGGAGCTGTTTTTT	16	TRBJ2-2	many	TRBV7-3	TRBD1
CASSPHEAMNTEAFF	TGTGCCAGCTCACCCCATGAGGCCATGAACACTGAAGCTTTCTTT	15	TRBJ1-1	.	TRBV18	.
CASSPLDGGEAFF	TGTGCCAGCAGTCCTCTCGACGGGGGAGAAGCTTTCTTT	13	TRBJ1-1	many	TRBV2	.
CASGLTETQYF	TGTGCTAGTGGCTTAACAGAGACCCAGTACTTC	11	TRBJ2-5	many	TRBV12-5	.
CASRLEFTDTQYF	TGTGCCAGCAGACTCGAATTCACAGATACGCAGTATTTT	13	TRBJ2-3	many	TRBV6-5	.
CASSRGRKSGVTNTQYF	TGTGCCAGCAGCCGCGGCCGCAAAAGCGGGGTCACCAATACGCAGTATTTT	17	TRBJ2-3	many	TRBV12-3/TRBV12-4	TRBD2
CAISVKQRNEQFF	TGTGCCATCAGTGTAAAGCAGAGGAATGAGCAGTTCTTC	13	TRBJ2-1	many	TRBV10-3	.
CASSLGQGRANVLTF	TGTGCCAGCAGCTTAGGGCAGGGTAGGGCCAACGTCCTGACTTTC	15	TRBJ2-6	many	TRBV11-1	.
CASSSFRLARTETQYF	TGTGCCAGCAGCTCATTCAGGCTAGCCAGGACAGAGACCCAGTACTTC	16	TRBJ2-5	few	TRBV11-2	.
CASSSGLAGGISTDTQYF	TGTGCCAGCAGTTCTGGACTAGCGGGAGGTATTAGCACAGATACGCAGTATTTT	18	TRBJ2-3	many	TRBV28	TRBD2
CASSWDGDHNSPLHF	TGCGCCAGCAGCTGGGACGGGGATCATAATTCACCCCTCCACTTT	15	TRBJ1-6	.	TRBV5-1	.
CASRERGGRTRTDTQYF	TGTGCCAGCAGGGAGCGGGGCGGGAGGACTAGAACAGATACGCAGTATTTT	17	TRBJ2-3	.	TRBV2	TRBD2
CASSLDLGSTNEKLFF	TGTGCCAGCAGTTTAGATTTAGGAAGTACTAATGAAAAACTGTTTTTT	16	TRBJ1-4	few	TRBV12-3/TRBV12-4	.
CASSVAPELNSPLHF	TGTGCCAGCAGCGTAGCACCGGAATTGAATTCACCCCTCCACTTT	15	TRBJ1-6	few	TRBV9	.
CSVEELFIGDEQFF	TGCAGCGTTGAAGAACTCTTCATCGGGGATGAGCAGTTCTTC	14	TRBJ2-1	many	TRBV29-1	.
CASSPGTTSPHEQYF	TGTGCCAGCAGCCCCGGGACAACGAGCCCCCACGAGCAGTACTTC	15	TRBJ2-7	many	TRBV3-1	.
CASSLLAGAGYNEQFF	TGTGCCAGCAGCCTTTTAGCGGGAGCGGGTTACAATGAGCAGTTCTTC	16	TRBJ2-1	.	TRBV28	TRBD2
CAWNLDRHNSPLHF	TGTGCCTGGAACCTGGACAGACATAATTCACCCCTCCACTTT	14	TRBJ1-6	few	TRBV30	.
CASSHRGNTIYF	TGTGCCAGCAGCCACAGGGGAAACACCATATATTTT	12	TRBJ1-3	many	TRBV12-3/TRBV12-4	.
CASSVAGANNYGYTF	TGTGCCAGCAGTGTGGCGGGGGCGAATAACTATGGCTACACCTTC	15	TRBJ1-2	many	TRBV7-2	.
CASSFGQGIYGYTF	TGTGCCAGCAGTTTCGGACAGGGAATCTATGGCTACACCTTC	14	TRBJ1-2	many	TRBV27	TRBD1
CASSLSGTTDTQYF	TGTGCCAGCAGTTTGAGCGGCACCACAGATACGCAGTATTTT	14	TRBJ2-3	.	TRBV12-3/TRBV12-4	.
CASSLSVTLEAFF	TGTGCCAGCAGCCTAAGTGTCACCCTTGAAGCTTTCTTT	13	TRBJ1-1	many	TRBV7-3	.
CASSLMTGGGYTF	TGTGCCAGCAGTTTAATGACAGGGGGCGGCTACACCTTC	13	TRBJ1-2	few	TRBV27	TRBD1
CAPRGDTGELFF	TGTGCTCCCAGGGGGGACACCGGGGAGCTGTTTTTT	12	TRBJ2-2	.	TRBV7-2	.
CASSVEGGTSTDTQYF	TGTGCCAGCAGCGTAGAAGGCGGGACTAGCACAGATACGCAGTATTTT	16	TRBJ2-3	many	TRBV9	.
CASSSHPPSYNEQFF	TGTGCCAGCAGTAGCCATCCCCCCTCCTACAATGAGCAGTTCTTC	15	TRBJ2-1	.	TRBV28	.
CASSLFLETQYF	TGTGCCAGCAGCTTATTCCTTGAGACCCAGTACTTC	12	TRBJ2-5	many	TRBV11-2	.
CASSVDRGRETQYF	TGTGCCAGCAGCGTGGACAGGGGGCGAGAGACCCAGTACTTC	14	TRBJ2-5	many	TRBV9	TRBD1
CASSYQSGRNEQFF	TGTGCCAGCAGTTACCAAAGCGGGAGAAATGAGCAGTTCTTC	14	TRBJ2-1	many	TRBV6-2/TRBV6-3	TRBD2
CASSQQTSAIYEQYF	TGCGCCAGCAGCCAACAGACTAGCGCAATCTACGAGCAGTACTTC	15	TRBJ2-7	.	TRBV4-3	TRBD2
CASSLRSSSYNEQFF	TGCGCCAGCAGCTTGCGGTCGAGCTCCTACAATGAGCAGTTCTTC	15	TRBJ2-1	.	TRBV5-1	.
CSGHPGGLSAEAFF	TGCAGCGGACACCCAGGGGGCCTGTCGGCTGAAGCTTTCTTT	14	TRBJ1-1	many	TRBV29-1	TRBD1
CASSGWTSGDLDTQYF	TGTGCCAGCAGCGGATGGACTAGCGGGGATCTGGATACGCAGTATTTT	16	TRBJ2-3	few	TRBV5-4	TRBD2
CSASGTVNGYTF	TGCAGTGCTAGCGGGACAGTGAATGGCTACACCTTC	12	TRBJ1-2	many	TRBV20-1	TRBD1
CASSPSGTGELFF	TGTGCCAGCTCACCAAGTGGGACGGGGGAGCTGTTTTTT	13	TRBJ2-2	many	TRBV18	.
CASSPTGQHEAFF	TGTGCCAGCAGCCCAACGGGACAGCATGAAGCTTTCTTT	13	TRBJ1-1	many	TRBV7-3	TRBD1
CASSPARGATNEKLFF	TGCGCCAGCAGCCCCGCGAGGGGGGCAACTAATGAAAAACTGTTTTTT	16	TRBJ1-4	.	TRBV5-1	.
CASSLGGGFYEQYF	TGTGCCAGCAGCTTAGGCGGGGGATTCTACGAGCAGTACTTC	14	TRBJ2-7	.	TRBV7-8	TRBD2
CASSVGTPDTQYF	TGTGCCAGCAGCGTGGGGACTCCAGATACGCAGTATTTT	13	TRBJ2-3	few	TRBV9	.
CATSRAPGGGSGTDTQYF	TGTGCCACCAGCAGGGCACCGGGCGGGGGCTCGGGCACAGATACGCAGTATTTT	18	TRBJ2-3	few	TRBV15	.
CASSVGLTDGERNTIYF	TGTGCCAGCAGCGTAGGTCTGACGGACGGGGAACGAAACACCATATATTTT	17	TRBJ1-3	.	TRBV9	.